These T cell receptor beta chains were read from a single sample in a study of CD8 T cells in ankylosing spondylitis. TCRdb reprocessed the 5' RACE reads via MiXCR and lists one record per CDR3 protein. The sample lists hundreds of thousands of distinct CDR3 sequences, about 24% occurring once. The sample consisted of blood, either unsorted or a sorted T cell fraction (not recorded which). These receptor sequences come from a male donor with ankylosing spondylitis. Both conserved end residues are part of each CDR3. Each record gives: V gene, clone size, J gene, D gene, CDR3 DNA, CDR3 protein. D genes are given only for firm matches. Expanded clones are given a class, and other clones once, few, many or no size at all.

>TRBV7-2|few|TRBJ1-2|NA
TGTGCCAGCAGCTTAGCGAGGCGGACCTATGGCTACACCTTC
CASSLARRTYGYTF
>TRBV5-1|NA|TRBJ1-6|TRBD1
TGCGCCAGCAGACCGGGACAGGGTGCTTCACCCCTCCACTTT
CASRPGQGASPLHF
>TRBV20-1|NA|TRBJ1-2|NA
TGCAGTGCTAACATACAGGGCGAGGGTGGCTACACCTTC
CSANIQGEGGYTF
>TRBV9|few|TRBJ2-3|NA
TGTGCCAGCAGCGTAGATCCCGACCCTACAGATACGCAGTATTTT
CASSVDPDPTDTQYF
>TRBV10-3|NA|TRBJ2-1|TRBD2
TGTGCCATCGCGGGACTAGCGGGAGGTGAGCAGTTCTTC
CAIAGLAGGEQFF
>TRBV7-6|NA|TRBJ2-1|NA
TGTGCCAGCAGACTCAAGACGGGGGATTGGGATGAGCAGTTCTTC
CASRLKTGDWDEQFF
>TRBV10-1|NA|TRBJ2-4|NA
TGCGCCAGCAGTGAGGTGGTTTCAGCCAAAAACATTCAGTACTTC
CASSEVVSAKNIQYF
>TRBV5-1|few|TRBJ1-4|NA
TGCGCCAGCAGCTTGGGGACCCGGGAAAAACTGTTTTTT
CASSLGTREKLFF
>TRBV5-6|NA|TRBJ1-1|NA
TGTGCCAGCAGCCCGTCTGGGGGAATTGGCACTGAAGCTTTCTTT
CASSPSGGIGTEAFF
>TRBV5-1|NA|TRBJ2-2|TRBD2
TGCGCCAGTTCTCTAGCGGGAGATGGCACCGGGGAGCTGTTTTTT
CASSLAGDGTGELFF
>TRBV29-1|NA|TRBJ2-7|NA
TGCAGCGTTCGTAGGAATTTCGACGAGCAGTACTTC
CSVRRNFDEQYF
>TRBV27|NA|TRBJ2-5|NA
TGTGCCAGCAGCTCTACGTCCGGGACGGTGATGTACTTC
CASSSTSGTVMYF
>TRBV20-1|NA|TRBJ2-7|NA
TGCAGTGCTAGTTCCAGCGGGTATTCCGAGCAGTACTTC
CSASSSGYSEQYF
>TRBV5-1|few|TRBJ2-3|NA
TGCGCCAGCAGCTTGGCACCACCTTCCGATACGCAGTATTTT
CASSLAPPSDTQYF
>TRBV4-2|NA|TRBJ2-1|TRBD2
TGTGCCAGCAGCTTACAGACTAGCGGGAACGATGAGCAGTTCTTC
CASSLQTSGNDEQFF
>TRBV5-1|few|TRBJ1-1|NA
TGCGCCAGCAGCTTTTCGAGGGACACTGAAGCTTTCTTT
CASSFSRDTEAFF
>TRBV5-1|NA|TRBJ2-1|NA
TGCGCCAGCAGCTTGGGGTTCTCTGGGGACTACAATGAGCAGTTCTTC
CASSLGFSGDYNEQFF
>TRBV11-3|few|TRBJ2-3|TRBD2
TGTGCCAGCAGCTTAGTGGCGGGAGGTCTCACAGATACGCAGTATTTT
CASSLVAGGLTDTQYF
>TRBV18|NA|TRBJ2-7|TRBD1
TGTGCCAGCTCACTATATTTGGGACAGGGCCACGAGCAGTACTTC
CASSLYLGQGHEQYF
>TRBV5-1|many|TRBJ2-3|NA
TGCGCCAGCAGCTTACTTAACCCCACAGATACGCAGTATTTT
CASSLLNPTDTQYF
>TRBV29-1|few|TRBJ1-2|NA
TGCAGCGTTTGGGGGGACGCAGGCTATGGCTACACCTTC
CSVWGDAGYGYTF
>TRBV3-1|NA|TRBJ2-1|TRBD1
TGTGCCAGCAGCCAAGAGGGACAGTCCTCCTACAATGAGCAGTTCTTC
CASSQEGQSSYNEQFF
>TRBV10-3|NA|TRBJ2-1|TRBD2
TGTGCCATCAGTGATGGTAGCGGGCCCTTTACCTACAATGAGCAGTTCTTC
CAISDGSGPFTYNEQFF
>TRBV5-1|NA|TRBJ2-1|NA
TGCGCCAGCAGCCCCGGCAGGGCCTCCTACAATGAGCAGTTCTTC
CASSPGRASYNEQFF
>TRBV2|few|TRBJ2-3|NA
TGTGCCAGCAGTGTAGCGGCTAGCACAGATACGCAGTATTTT
CASSVAASTDTQYF
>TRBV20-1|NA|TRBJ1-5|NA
TGCAGTGCTAGTATTTTGAACTATAGCAATCAGCCCCAGCATTTT
CSASILNYSNQPQHF
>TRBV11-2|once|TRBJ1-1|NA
TGTGCCAGCAGCTTATGGCGCAGCAACACTGAAGCTTTCTTT
CASSLWRSNTEAFF
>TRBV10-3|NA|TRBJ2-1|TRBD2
TGTGCCATCAGAATAGCGGGAAATGCGGGCAATGAGCAGTTCTTC
CAIRIAGNAGNEQFF
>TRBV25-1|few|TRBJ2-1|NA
TGTGCCAGCAGGCGGGGAGAGTTCGGTGAGCAGTTCTTC
CASRRGEFGEQFF
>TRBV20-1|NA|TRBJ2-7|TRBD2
TGCAGTGCTAGAGGCCAAACCGGGACTAGTTCCTACGAGCAGTACTTC
CSARGQTGTSSYEQYF
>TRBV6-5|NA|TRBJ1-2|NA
TGTGCCAGCAGTTACACCGGGCAGGCGAATGGCTACACCTTC
CASSYTGQANGYTF
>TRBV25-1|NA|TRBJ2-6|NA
TGTGCCAGCAGTGAATCTCCCAGTTACTCTGGGGCCAACGTCCTGACTTTC
CASSESPSYSGANVLTF
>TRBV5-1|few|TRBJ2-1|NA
TGCGCCAGCAGCTTGACCCCGGTATACAATGAGCAGTTCTTC
CASSLTPVYNEQFF
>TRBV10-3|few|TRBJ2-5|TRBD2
TGTGCCATCAGTGAGCCCCTAGCGGGAGTCGGTGAGACCCAGTACTTC
CAISEPLAGVGETQYF